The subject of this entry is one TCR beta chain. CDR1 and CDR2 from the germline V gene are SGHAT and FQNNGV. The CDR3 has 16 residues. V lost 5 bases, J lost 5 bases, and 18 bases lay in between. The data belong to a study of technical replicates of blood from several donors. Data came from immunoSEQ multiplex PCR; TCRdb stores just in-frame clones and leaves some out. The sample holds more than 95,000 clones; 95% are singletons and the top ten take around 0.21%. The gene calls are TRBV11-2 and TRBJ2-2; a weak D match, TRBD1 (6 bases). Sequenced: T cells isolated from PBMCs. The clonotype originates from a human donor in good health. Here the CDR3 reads CASSQKTGPQTGELFF. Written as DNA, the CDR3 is TGTGCCAGCAGCCAAAAGACAGGTCCGCAAACCGGGGAGCTGTTTTTT.